These 17 T cell receptor beta chains were sequenced from one sample in a study of T cell responses to AZD1222 COVID-19 vaccine. The repertoire was sequenced with immunoSEQ multiplex PCR; TCRdb's copy has only in-frame clones and lacks some. The repertoire includes 150,000 to 200,000 clones, around 94% of them detected once, and about 0.64% sits in the top ten. The sequenced sample was peripheral blood, obtained on day 0 of AZD1222 vaccination. The receptors come from an adult in good health.

The chain employs TRBV12-5 and TRBJ2-1, with 10 bases lining up with TRBD2. V lost 2 bases to trimming and J lost 8 bases; unmatched junction nucleotides: 6. CDR1 and CDR2 (germline): LGHNT, FRNRAP. The CDR3 covers 15 residues. CDR3 nucleotides: TGTGCTAGTGGTTTGAGGAGCGGGAGGGTCGATGAGCAGTTCTTC. The encoded protein is CASGLRSGRVDEQFF.

This chain joins TRBV29-1 and TRBJ2-1, with 7 bases aligning to TRBD2. V dropped 6 bases and J dropped 10; count of bases not matched to a gene: 6. This CDR3 has 11 amino acids. The germline V gene has CDR1 SQVTM and CDR2 ANQGSEA. DNA for the CDR3: TGCAGCGTCGGACCGACTAGCGAGCAGTTCTTC. This translates into CSVGPTSEQFF.

The chain carries TRBV27 and TRBJ2-1; TRBD2 matches at 12 bases. The CDR3 consists of 16 residues. In germline, CDR1 is MNHEY, CDR2 SMNVEV (reference sequence). Germline trimming cut 6 bases from V and 8 bases from J; bases unmatched to any gene: 11. The CDR3 sequence is CASSRVLAGGIDEQFF. The DNA for the CDR3 is TGTGCCAGCAGCCGAGTACTAGCGGGAGGAATCGATGAGCAGTTCTTC.

This chain joins TRBV9 and TRBJ1-1; 8 nucleotides agree with TRBD1. Unmatched junction bases numbered 7, after V lost 3 bases and J lost 6 bases. The germline V gene encodes CDR1 SGDLS and CDR2 YYNGEE. The CDR3 has 14 amino acids. CDR3 protein: CASSDRTGRAEAFF. CDR3 DNA: TGTGCCAGCAGCGACCGGACAGGGCGGGCTGAAGCTTTCTTT.

The chain links TRBV4-2 to TRBJ2-3; D is unclear. Trimming took off 0 bases at V and 9 bases at J, with 4 bases between the two ends. Per the germline V gene, CDR1 is LGHNA and CDR2 is YNFKEQ. This CDR3 has 11 residues. CDR3 sequence reads: CASSQEITQYF. Here the CDR3 DNA reads TGTGCCAGCAGCCAAGAAATCACGCAGTATTTT.

This rearrangement joins TRBV7-9 to TRBJ1-2; D is uncertain. The V gene's germline CDR1 is SEHNR and CDR2 FQNEAQ (reference sequence). This CDR3 is 13 amino acids long. V lost 1 base to trimming and J lost 7 bases, with 10 bases between them. The CDR3 DNA reads TGTGCCAGCAGCTTAGGGCGGTTAAGTGGCTACACCTTC. Protein product: CASSLGRLSGYTF. The full variable domain, in which reference TRBV7-9 and TRBJ1-2 provide the parts outside the CDR3, is DTGVSQNPRHKITKRGQNVTFRCDPISEHNRLYWYRQTLGQGPEFLTYFQNEAQLEKSRLLSDRFSAERPKGSFSTLEIQRTEQGDSAMYLCASSLGRLSGYTFGSGTRLTVV.

The count of this clone is one. This sequence joins TRBV28 and TRBJ2-1, with D maybe TRBD2 (6 bases). With 5 bases removed from V and 8 bases from J, the gap between germline ends came to 22 bases. CDR3 size: 16 residues. Germline CDR1 MDHEN, CDR2 SYDVKM. The CDR3 here is CASSSLRDSPGHEQFF. The CDR3 coding sequence is TGTGCCAGCAGTAGTCTAAGGGACTCACCGGGCCATGAGCAGTTCTTC.

The gene calls are TRBV4-1 and TRBJ2-1, with D hard to call. This CDR3 region has 11 residues. Germline lookup yields CDR1 MGHRA and CDR2 YSYEKL. Trimming removed 1 base at V and 15 bases at J, with 10 bases between. Written as DNA, the CDR3 is TGCGCCAGCAGCCAAGGGTACCTTAGGTTCTTC. Translation: CASSQGYLRFF.

This chain joins TRBV9 and TRBJ1-1; no clear D. This CDR3 contains 14 residues. Trimming removed 0 bases at V and 3 bases at J, with 9 bases between. CDR1 is SGDLS, CDR2 YYNGEE, per germline. The CDR3 here is CASSVGEWDTEAFF. The CDR3, as DNA: TGTGCCAGCAGCGTAGGGGAATGGGACACTGAAGCTTTCTTT.

The CDR3 sequence is CASSLGPGQGTGELFF. In DNA, the CDR3 is TGTGCCAGCAGCTTGGGACCGGGACAGGGAACCGGGGAGCTGTTTTTT. The rearrangement joins TRBV5-5 to TRBJ2-2; TRBD1 aligns across 9 bases. Germline V gene lookup returns CDR1 SGHKS and CDR2 YYEKEE (reference sequence). V was pared by 0 bases and J by 5 bases, with 5 bases of the junction left unmatched. The CDR3 sequence is 16 residues long.

This clone was observed once. The CDR3: CASSYESGQIDNEQFF. The CDR3 DNA is TGTGCCAGCAGTTATGAGTCGGGCCAGATCGATAATGAGCAGTTCTTC. The chain carries TRBV6-5 and TRBJ2-1; D unclear. Germline V gene lookup returns CDR1 MNHEY and CDR2 SVGAGI. V was trimmed by 3 bases and J by 7 bases, leaving 19 bases between them. The CDR3 is 16 residues long.

This clone came up once. This chain joins TRBV30 and TRBJ1-5; D is ambiguous. CDR3 length: 12 residues. The V end lost 3 bases, the J end lost 4 bases, and 7 bases lay between the germline ends. CDR1 is GTSNPN, CDR2 SVGIG, per germline (reference sequence). The CDR3 DNA reads TGTGCCTGGAGCGGGAAAAATCAGCCCCAGCATTTT. As protein: CAWSGKNQPQHF.

J is TRBJ2-6 and V is TRBV28; 10 bases agree with TRBD2. The germline gives CDR1 MDHEN, CDR2 SYDVKM. Trimming cost V 7 bases and J 2 bases; bases outside gene matches: 2. The CDR3 loop spans 15 amino acids. DNA for the CDR3: TGTGCCAGCAACCTAGCGGGAGCTGGGGCCAACGTCCTGACTTTC. This gives the protein CASNLAGAGANVLTF. The complete variable domain, with remaining parts taken from reference TRBV28 and TRBJ2-6, reads DVKVTQSSRYLVKRTGEKVFLECVQDMDHENMFWYRQDPGLGLRLIYFSYDVKMKEKGDIPEGYSVSREKKERFSLILESASTNQTSMYLCASNLAGAGANVLTFGAGSRLTVL.

This chain uses TRBV7-9 with TRBJ2-6; D not certain. V was clipped by 0 bases and J by 4 bases, with 10 bases between them. The CDR3 runs to 16 residues. Germline assignment: CDR1 SEHNR and CDR2 FQNEAQ (reference sequence). The CDR3: CASSLAGPTGANVLTF. The CDR3 DNA reads as TGTGCCAGCAGCTTAGCAGGCCCTACCGGGGCCAACGTCCTGACTTTC.

The chain links TRBV5-1 to TRBJ2-2; the match to TRBD1 covers 7 bases. CDR3 length equals 15 residues. The J segment lost 5 bases and the V segment lost 0 bases, leaving 4 bases of the junction unmatched. In germline, CDR1 is SGHRS, CDR2 YFSETQ. The DNA for the CDR3 is TGCGCCAGCAGCTTGGGATACAGGGGAACCGGGGAGCTGTTTTTT. Its protein product is CASSLGYRGTGELFF. Full variable domain (remainder filled in from reference TRBV5-1 and TRBJ2-2): KAGVTQTPRYLIKTRGQQVTLSCSPISGHRSVSWYQQTPGQGLQFLFEYFSETQRNKGNFPGRFSGRQFSNSRSEMNVSTLELGDSALYLCASSLGYRGTGELFFGEGSRLTVL.

The V gene is TRBV20-1, the J gene TRBJ2-1, with D unresolved. Germline CDR1 and CDR2: DFQATT and SNEGSKA (reference sequence). Trimming left V 3 bases short and J 7 bases short, with 7 bases between. The CDR3 runs 11 residues. CDR3 DNA: TGCAGTGCTAGCGGGCAGAATGAGCAGTTCTTC. Protein product: CSASGQNEQFF.

The chain employs TRBV7-8 and TRBJ2-7; D is possibly TRBD1 or TRBD2 (6 bases each). The CDR3 has 15 amino acids. Germline lookup yields CDR1 SGHVS and CDR2 FQNEAQ. The V end was cut by 6 bases, the J end by 3 bases, with 18 bases between. CDR3 loop: CASRFRGGMGYEQYF. The CDR3 nucleotides are TGTGCCAGCAGATTCAGAGGGGGGATGGGCTACGAGCAGTACTTC.